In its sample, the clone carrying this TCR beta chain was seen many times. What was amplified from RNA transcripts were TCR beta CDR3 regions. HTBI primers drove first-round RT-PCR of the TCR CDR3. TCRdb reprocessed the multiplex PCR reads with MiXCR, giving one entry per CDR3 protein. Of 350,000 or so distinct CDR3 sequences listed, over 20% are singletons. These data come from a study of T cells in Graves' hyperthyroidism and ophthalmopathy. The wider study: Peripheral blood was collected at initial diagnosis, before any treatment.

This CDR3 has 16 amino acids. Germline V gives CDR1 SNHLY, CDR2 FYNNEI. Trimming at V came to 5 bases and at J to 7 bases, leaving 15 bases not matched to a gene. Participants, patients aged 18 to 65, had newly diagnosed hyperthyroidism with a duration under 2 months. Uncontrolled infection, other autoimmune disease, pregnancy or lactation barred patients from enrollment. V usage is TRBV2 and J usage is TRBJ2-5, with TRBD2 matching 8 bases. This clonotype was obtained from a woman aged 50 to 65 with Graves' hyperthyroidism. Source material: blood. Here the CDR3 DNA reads TGTGCCAGCAGTCGGACGGTGACGGGGGGGCCGGGGACCCAGTACTTC. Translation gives CASSRTVTGGPGTQYF.